The clone carrying this TCR beta chain was detected once. Its target is not known. From germline, CDR1 is SGHRS and CDR2 YFSETQ. V was shortened by 2 bases and J by 0 bases, with 15 bases between the two germline ends. CDR3 length equals 16 residues. These data are taken from a study of cytomegalovirus exposure and HLA in healthy donors. General study results and limits: A later analysis linked 15,000 to 20,000 TCR beta sequences to HLA alleles at 0.05 false discovery rate.

The PCR employed 60 Vbeta primers together with 13 Jbeta primers. Method: immunoSEQ multiplex PCR; TCRdb's copy keeps in-frame clones and lacks some. The sample shows some 93,000 clones, about two thirds of them seen only once. The J gene is TRBJ2-7, the V gene TRBV5-1, with D maybe TRBD1 (5 bases). The origin of this receptor is a boy aged 5-17 years in good health and CMV-seropositive. Material: PBMCs. CDR3 coding DNA: TGCGCCAGCAGCTTATTTACAGGTAGCAGCTCCTACGAGCAGTACTTC. It yields the protein CASSLFTGSSSYEQYF.